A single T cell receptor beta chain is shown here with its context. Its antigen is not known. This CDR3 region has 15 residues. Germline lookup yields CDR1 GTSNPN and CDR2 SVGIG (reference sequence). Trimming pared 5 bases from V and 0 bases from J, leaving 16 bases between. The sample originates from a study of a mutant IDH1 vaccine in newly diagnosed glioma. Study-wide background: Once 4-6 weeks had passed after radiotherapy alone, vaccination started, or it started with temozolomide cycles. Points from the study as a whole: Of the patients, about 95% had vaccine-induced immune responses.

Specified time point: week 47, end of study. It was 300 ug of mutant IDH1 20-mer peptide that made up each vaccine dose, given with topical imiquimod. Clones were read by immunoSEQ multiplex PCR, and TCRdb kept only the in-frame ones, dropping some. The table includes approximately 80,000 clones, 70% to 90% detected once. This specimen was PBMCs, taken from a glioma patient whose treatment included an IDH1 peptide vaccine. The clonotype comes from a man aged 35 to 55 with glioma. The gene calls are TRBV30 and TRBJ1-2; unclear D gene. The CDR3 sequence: CAWGPQPIANYGYTF. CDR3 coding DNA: TGTGCCTGGGGACCCCAGCCGATAGCTAACTATGGCTACACCTTC.